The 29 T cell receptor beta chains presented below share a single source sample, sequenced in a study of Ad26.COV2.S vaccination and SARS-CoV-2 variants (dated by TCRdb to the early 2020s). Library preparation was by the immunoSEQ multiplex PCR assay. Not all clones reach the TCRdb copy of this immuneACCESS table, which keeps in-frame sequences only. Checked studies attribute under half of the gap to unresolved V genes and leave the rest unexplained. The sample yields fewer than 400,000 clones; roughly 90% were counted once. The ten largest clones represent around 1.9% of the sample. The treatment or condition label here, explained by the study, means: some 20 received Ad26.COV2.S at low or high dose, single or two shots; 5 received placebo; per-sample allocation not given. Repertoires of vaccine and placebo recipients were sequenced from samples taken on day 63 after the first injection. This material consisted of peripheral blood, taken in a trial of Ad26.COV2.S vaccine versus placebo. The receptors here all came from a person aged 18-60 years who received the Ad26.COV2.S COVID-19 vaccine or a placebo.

The chain's CDR3 is CASSPPREHEQYF. For the CDR3, the DNA is TGTGCCAGCAGCCCTCCCAGGGAGCACGAGCAGTACTTC. V and J are TRBV11-2 and TRBJ2-7; the D call may be TRBD1 or TRBD2 (5 bases each). The germline V gene has CDR1 SGHAT and CDR2 FQNNGV. Trimming left V 5 bases short and J 5 bases short, with 13 bases between. The CDR3 sequence is 13 residues long.

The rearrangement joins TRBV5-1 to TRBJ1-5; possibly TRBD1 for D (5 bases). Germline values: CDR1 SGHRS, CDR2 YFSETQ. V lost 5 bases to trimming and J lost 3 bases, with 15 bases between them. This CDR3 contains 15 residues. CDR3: CASRLTANLNQPQHF. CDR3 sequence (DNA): TGCGCCAGCAGGCTGACAGCGAACCTCAATCAGCCCCAGCATTTT.

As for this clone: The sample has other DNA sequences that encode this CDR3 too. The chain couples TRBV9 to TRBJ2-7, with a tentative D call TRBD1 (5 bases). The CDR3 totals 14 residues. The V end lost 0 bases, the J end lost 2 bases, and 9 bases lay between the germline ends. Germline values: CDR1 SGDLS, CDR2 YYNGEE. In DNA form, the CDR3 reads TGTGCCAGCAGCGTAGCAACAGGAGCCTACGAGCAGTACTTC. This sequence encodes CASSVATGAYEQYF. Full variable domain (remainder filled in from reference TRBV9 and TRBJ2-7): DSGVTQTPKHLITATGQRVTLRCSPRSGDLSVYWYQQSLDQGLQFLIQYYNGEERAKGNILERFSAQQFPDLHSELNLSSLELGDSALYFCASSVATGAYEQYFGPGTRLTVT.

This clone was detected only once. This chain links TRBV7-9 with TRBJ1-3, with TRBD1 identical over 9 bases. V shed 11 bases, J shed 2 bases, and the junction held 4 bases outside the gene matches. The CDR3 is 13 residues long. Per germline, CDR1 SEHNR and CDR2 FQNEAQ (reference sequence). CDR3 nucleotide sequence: TGTGCCTCCCGGGACAGGGCTGGAAACACCATATATTTT. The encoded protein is CASRDRAGNTIYF.

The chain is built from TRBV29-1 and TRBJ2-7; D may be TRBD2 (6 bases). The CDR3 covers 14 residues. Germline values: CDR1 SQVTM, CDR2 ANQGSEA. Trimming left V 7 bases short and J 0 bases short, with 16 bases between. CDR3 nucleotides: TGCAGCGCCCGCCGGGACTTAAGCTCCTACGAGCAGTACTTC. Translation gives CSARRDLSSYEQYF.

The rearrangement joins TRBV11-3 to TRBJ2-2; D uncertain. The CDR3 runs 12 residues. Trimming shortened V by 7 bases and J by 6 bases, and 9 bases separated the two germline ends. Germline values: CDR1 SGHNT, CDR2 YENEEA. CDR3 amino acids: CASTPFSGELFF. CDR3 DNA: TGTGCCAGCACCCCGTTCTCCGGGGAGCTGTTTTTT.

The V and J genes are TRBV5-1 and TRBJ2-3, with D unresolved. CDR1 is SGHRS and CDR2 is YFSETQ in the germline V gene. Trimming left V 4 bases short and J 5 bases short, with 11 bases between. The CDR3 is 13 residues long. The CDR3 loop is CASSLGWEDTQYF. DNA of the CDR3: TGCGCCAGCAGCCTGGGGTGGGAAGATACGCAGTATTTT.

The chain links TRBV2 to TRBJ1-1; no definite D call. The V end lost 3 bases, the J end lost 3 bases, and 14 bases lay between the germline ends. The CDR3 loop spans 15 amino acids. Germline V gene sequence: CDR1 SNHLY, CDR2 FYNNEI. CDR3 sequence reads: CASSEVMAGDTEAFF. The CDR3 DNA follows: TGTGCCAGCAGTGAGGTAATGGCGGGCGACACTGAAGCTTTCTTT.

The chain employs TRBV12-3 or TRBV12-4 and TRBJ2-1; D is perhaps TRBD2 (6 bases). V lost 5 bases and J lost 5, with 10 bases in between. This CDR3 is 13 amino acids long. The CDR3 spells CASSSLANNEQFF. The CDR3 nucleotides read TGTGCCAGCAGTAGCCTAGCGAACAATGAGCAGTTCTTC.

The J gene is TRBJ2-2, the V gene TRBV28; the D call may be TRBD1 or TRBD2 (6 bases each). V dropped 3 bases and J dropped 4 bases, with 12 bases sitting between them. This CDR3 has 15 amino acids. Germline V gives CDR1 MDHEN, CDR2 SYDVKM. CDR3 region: CASSLGRGVTGELFF. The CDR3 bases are TGTGCCAGCAGTTTGGGAAGGGGGGTCACCGGGGAGCTGTTTTTT.

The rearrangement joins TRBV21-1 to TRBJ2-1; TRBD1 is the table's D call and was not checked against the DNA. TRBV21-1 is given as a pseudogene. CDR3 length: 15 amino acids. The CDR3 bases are TGTGCCAGCAGCAAAGCGCCCCGGGACAGGAATGAGCAGTTCTTC. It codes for CASSKAPRDRNEQFF.

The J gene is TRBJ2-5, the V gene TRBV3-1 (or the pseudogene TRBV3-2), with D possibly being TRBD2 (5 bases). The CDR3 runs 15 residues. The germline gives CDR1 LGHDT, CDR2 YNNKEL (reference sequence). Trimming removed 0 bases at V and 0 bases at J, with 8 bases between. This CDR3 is CASSQEGRNQETQYF. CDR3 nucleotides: TGTGCCAGCAGCCAAGAGGGGAGAAACCAAGAGACCCAGTACTTC.

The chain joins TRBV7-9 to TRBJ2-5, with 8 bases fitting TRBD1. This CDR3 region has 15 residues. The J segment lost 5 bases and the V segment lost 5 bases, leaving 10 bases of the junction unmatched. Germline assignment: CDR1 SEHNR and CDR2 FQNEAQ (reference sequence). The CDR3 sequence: CASSLGRGRGETQYF. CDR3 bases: TGTGCCAGCAGCCTGGGCAGGGGGCGCGGTGAGACCCAGTACTTC.

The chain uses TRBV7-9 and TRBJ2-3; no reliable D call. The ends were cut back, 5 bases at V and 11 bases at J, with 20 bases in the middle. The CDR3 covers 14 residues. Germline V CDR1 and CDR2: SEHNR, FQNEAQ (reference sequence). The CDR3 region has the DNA TGTGCCAGCAGCCCCTCACCGGCGGATCCTAAGCAGTATTTT. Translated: CASSPSPADPKQYF.

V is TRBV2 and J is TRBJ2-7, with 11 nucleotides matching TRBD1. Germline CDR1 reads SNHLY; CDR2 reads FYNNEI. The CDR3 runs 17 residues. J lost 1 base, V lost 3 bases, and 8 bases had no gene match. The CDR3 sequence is CASSDSWTGGKSYEQYF. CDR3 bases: TGTGCCAGCAGTGATTCTTGGACAGGGGGCAAATCCTACGAGCAGTACTTC.

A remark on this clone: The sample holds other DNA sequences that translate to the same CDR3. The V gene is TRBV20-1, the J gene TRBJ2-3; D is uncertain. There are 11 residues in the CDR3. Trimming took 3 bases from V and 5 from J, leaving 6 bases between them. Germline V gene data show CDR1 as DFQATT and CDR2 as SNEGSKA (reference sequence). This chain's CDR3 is CSASWVDTQYF. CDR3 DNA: TGCAGTGCTAGTTGGGTAGATACGCAGTATTTT.

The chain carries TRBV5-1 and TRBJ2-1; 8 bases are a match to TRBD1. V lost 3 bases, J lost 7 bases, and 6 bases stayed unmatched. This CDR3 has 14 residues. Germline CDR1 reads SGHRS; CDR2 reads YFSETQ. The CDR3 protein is CASSWGTGQNEQFF. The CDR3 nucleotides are TGCGCCAGCAGCTGGGGGACAGGACAAAATGAGCAGTTCTTC.

CDR3 amino acids: CASSQVMGERTEAFF. The CDR3 nucleotides are TGTGCCAGCAGCCAAGTAATGGGGGAGCGGACTGAAGCTTTCTTT. The chain carries TRBV14 and TRBJ1-1, with D possibly TRBD1 on 5 matching bases. V lost 1 base and J 5 bases, leaving 14 bases between the germline ends. This CDR3 spans 15 amino acids. Looked up from germline, CDR1 is SGHDN and CDR2 is FVKESK.

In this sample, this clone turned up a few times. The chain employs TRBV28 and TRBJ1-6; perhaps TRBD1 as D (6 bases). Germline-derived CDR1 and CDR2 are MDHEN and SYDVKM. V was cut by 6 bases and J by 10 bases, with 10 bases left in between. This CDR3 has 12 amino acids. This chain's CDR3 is CASRRTESPLHF. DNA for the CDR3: TGTGCCAGCAGACGGACAGAATCACCCCTCCACTTT.

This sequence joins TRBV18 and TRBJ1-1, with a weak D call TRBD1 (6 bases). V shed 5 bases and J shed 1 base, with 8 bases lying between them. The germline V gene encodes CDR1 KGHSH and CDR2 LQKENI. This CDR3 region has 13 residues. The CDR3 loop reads CASSTQGNTEAFF. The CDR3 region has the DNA TGTGCCAGCTCAACACAGGGGAACACTGAAGCTTTCTTT.

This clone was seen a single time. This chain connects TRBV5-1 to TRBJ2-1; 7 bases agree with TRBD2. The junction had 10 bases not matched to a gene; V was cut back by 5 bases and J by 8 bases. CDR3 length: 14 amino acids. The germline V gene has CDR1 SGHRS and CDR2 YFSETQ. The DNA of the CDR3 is TGCGCCAGCAGACTAGCGTCCGTTCGGGATGAGCAGTTCTTC. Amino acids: CASRLASVRDEQFF.

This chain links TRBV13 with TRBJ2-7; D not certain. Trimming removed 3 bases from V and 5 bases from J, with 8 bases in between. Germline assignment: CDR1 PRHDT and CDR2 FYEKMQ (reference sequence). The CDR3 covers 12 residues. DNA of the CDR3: TGTGCCAGCAGCTTCCGGAGCAACGAGCAGTACTTC. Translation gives CASSFRSNEQYF.

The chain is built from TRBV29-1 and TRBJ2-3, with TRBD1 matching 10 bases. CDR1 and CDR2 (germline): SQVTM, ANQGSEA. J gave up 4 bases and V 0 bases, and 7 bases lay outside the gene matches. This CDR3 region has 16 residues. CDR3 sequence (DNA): TGCAGCGTTGAAGATCCGCCCGGACAGGGGGCAGATACGCAGTATTTT. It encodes CSVEDPPGQGADTQYF.

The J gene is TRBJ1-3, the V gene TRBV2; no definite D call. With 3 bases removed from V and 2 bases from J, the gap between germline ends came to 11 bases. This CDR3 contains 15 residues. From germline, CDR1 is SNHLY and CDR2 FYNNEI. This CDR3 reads CASSDNPVAGNTIYF. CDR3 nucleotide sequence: TGTGCCAGCAGTGATAACCCGGTGGCTGGAAACACCATATATTTT.

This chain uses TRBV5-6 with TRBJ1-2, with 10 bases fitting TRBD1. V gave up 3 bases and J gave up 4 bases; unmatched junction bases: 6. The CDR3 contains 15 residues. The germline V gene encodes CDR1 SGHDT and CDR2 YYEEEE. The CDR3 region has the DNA TGTGCCAGCAGCTCAGGACAGGGGGAGGTCTATGGCTACACCTTC. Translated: CASSSGQGEVYGYTF.

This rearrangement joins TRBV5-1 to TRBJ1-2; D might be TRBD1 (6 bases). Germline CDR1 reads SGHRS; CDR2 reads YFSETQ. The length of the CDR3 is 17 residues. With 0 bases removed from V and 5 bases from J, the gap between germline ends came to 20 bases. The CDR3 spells CASSLALGAAVRYGYTF. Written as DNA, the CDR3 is TGCGCCAGCAGCTTGGCGCTGGGGGCCGCAGTACGGTATGGCTACACCTTC.

CDR3 sequence (DNA): TGCGCCAGCAGCCAAGGTATTACAGGGGGCGTCTACGAGCAGTACTTC. This encodes CASSQGITGGVYEQYF. V and J are TRBV4-1 and TRBJ2-7; the match to TRBD1 covers 9 bases. V dropped 1 base and J dropped 3; count of bases not matched to a gene: 7. The CDR3 spans 16 residues. Germline V CDR1 and CDR2: MGHRA, YSYEKL.

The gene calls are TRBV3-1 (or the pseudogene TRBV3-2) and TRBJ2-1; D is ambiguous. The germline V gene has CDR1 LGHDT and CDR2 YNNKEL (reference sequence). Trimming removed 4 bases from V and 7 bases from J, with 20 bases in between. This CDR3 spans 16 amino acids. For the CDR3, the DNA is TGTGCCAGCAGCCCTCGTCCGGGTCTAAGAGAAAATGAGCAGTTCTTC. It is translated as CASSPRPGLRENEQFF.

The DNA of the CDR3 is TGTGCCAGCAGCGTAGCGGATAACACCGGGGAGCTGTTTTTT. It translates to CASSVADNTGELFF. The V gene is TRBV9, the J gene TRBJ2-2; D ambiguous. The germline V gene has CDR1 SGDLS and CDR2 YYNGEE. V gave up 0 bases and J gave up 2 bases, with 5 bases separating them. CDR3 length: 14 residues.